This T cell receptor (beta chain) was identified in a study of cytomegalovirus exposure and HLA in healthy donors. General study points: It was only CMV serostatus that was available as immune exposure information.

The primer mix had 60 Vbeta and 13 Jbeta primers. Authors' processing steps: In a later analysis, the count reached 82 million or so unique TCR beta chains, with about 11 million shared. Assay used: immunoSEQ multiplex PCR; TCRdb lists only in-frame clones, some missing. V and J calls and clone size are given by that table; D and trimming were obtained from the DNA. Of about 150,000 clones in the sample, 85% are singletons; the top ten hold approximately 2.5%. About this clone itself: Its antigen is still unknown. At one of its ends the junction is not consistent with the germline gene, which may arise from a read error.

This sequence originates from a man aged 25 to 40 in good health and CMV-seropositive. The sample was PBMCs.

This chain's CDR3 is CASSEPLGDIEVHFF. The CDR3 DNA is TGTGCCAGCAGTGAACCTCTCGGGGACATAGAAGTCCATTTCTTC. The chain links TRBV25-1 to TRBJ1-2; TRBD1 is a possible D gene (6 bases). CDR1 is MGHDK, CDR2 SYGVNS, per germline. This CDR3 comprises 15 residues.